These T cell receptor beta chains were read from a single sample in a study of identical twins. TCRdb reanalysed the 5' RACE reads using MiXCR and keeps one entry per CDR3 protein. The sample consists of approximately 500,000 distinct CDR3 sequences, about 24% of them appearing once. These data also formed part of another study, on T cells expressing NK-cell markers.

Specimen: CD4+ T cells sorted from blood. The origin of the receptors is a young woman in good health. Both conserved end residues are part of each CDR3. The D gene is left open where the match is weak. A row's size may be missing; if present it is once, few, many or a size class.

d_call j_call v_call clone_size cdr3_length cdr3_nt cdr3_aa
. TRBJ2-3 TRBV6-1 . 14 TGTGCCAGCAGTCCCGACAGGATTTCGGATACGCAGTATTTT CASSPDRISDTQYF
. TRBJ1-3 TRBV9 few 14 TGTGCCAGCAGCCCAGAGCCTCAAGGAAACACCATATATTTT CASSPEPQGNTIYF
. TRBJ2-1 TRBV29-1 few 14 TGCAGCGCTGGGGAAGCGACAGACCGGAATGAGCAGTTCTTC CSAGEATDRNEQFF
. TRBJ1-4 TRBV5-1 . 14 TGCGCCAGCAGCTTGCAGGGGTTTAATGAAAAACTGTTTTTT CASSLQGFNEKLFF
. TRBJ2-6 TRBV5-1 few 17 TGCGCCAGCAGCTTTAACACCGCCGGCTCTGGGGCCAACGTCCTGACTTTC CASSFNTAGSGANVLTF
TRBD1 TRBJ2-6 TRBV9 once 18 TGTGCCAGCAGCGTCACAATCCAGGGGGTCTCAGGGGCCAACGTCCTGACTTTC CASSVTIQGVSGANVLTF
. TRBJ2-2 TRBV27 few 13 TGTGCCAGCAGTTTATCCTTCCCCGGGGAGCTGTTTTTT CASSLSFPGELFF
TRBD1 TRBJ1-4 TRBV7-9 few 16 TGTGCCAGCAGCTGGGGACAGGGAATAACTAATGAAAAACTGTTTTTT CASSWGQGITNEKLFF
TRBD1 TRBJ2-1 TRBV5-1 few 13 TGCGCCAGCAGCTCACAGGGGTCCAATGAGCAGTTCTTC CASSSQGSNEQFF
. TRBJ1-1 TRBV12-5 few 13 TGTGCTAGTACAGGAGACGGAAGCACTGAAGCTTTCTTT CASTGDGSTEAFF
TRBD2 TRBJ2-3 TRBV20-1 . 16 TGCAGTGCTAGAGATTCCCTAGCGGGAGAGGCAGATACGCAGTATTTT CSARDSLAGEADTQYF
. TRBJ1-5 TRBV5-6 . 14 TGTGCCAGCAGCTCGGCGACAGTGAATCAGCCCCAGCATTTT CASSSATVNQPQHF
TRBD2 TRBJ2-1 TRBV20-1 . 13 TGCAGTGCTAGCCGGGGGGGCCGGGATGAGCAGTTCTTC CSASRGGRDEQFF
. TRBJ1-5 TRBV20-1 . 15 TGCAGTGCTAGTAGGGGCCGACAGAACAATCAGCCCCAGCATTTT CSASRGRQNNQPQHF
. TRBJ2-5 TRBV18 few 13 TGTGCCAGCTCACAGGCCTACCAAGAGACCCAGTACTTC CASSQAYQETQYF
. TRBJ2-2 TRBV5-1 many 14 TGTGCCAGCAGTCTACAGGGAAACACCGGGGAGCTGTTTTTT CASSLQGNTGELFF
. TRBJ2-2 TRBV7-8 . 17 TGTGCCAGCAGAAGAAATCCGGGACTCTCTGATACCGGGGAGCTGTTTTTT CASRRNPGLSDTGELFF
TRBD1 TRBJ1-6 TRBV13 . 12 TGTGCCAGCGGGACAGGGCCTTCACCCCTCCACTTT CASGTGPSPLHF
. TRBJ1-3 TRBV5-1 . 14 TGCGCCAGCAGGGGGTCCGGGGCTGGAAACACCATATATTTT CASRGSGAGNTIYF
. TRBJ1-2 TRBV3-1 . 13 TGTGCCAGCTCTCGGGGCAAAGACTATGGCTACACCTTC CASSRGKDYGYTF
. TRBJ2-3 TRBV20-1 few 13 TGCAGTGACAAAGCGGAGTCCACAGATACGCAGTATTTT CSDKAESTDTQYF
TRBD1 TRBJ2-1 TRBV10-3 once 14 TGTGCCATCACCTGGACAGGGGGCCCCTCCGAGCAGTTCTTC CAITWTGGPSEQFF
TRBD2 TRBJ2-1 TRBV20-1 few 13 TGCAGTGGGTCGACTAGCGGTGACAATGAGCAGTTCTTC CSGSTSGDNEQFF
. TRBJ1-2 TRBV11-3 . 14 TGTGCCAGCAGCTTAGCCGCGAGAGGCTATGGCTACACCTTC CASSLAARGYGYTF
TRBD2 TRBJ2-1 TRBV11-2 . 16 TGTGCCAGCAGCTGGAGAACTAGCGGGAGATTCGATGAGCAGTTCTTC CASSWRTSGRFDEQFF
. TRBJ1-2 TRBV6-5 few 14 TGTGCCAGCAGTTCCAGGGAGGGGTTTTATGGCTACACCTTC CASSSREGFYGYTF
TRBD1 TRBJ1-2 TRBV12-3/TRBV12-4 few 17 TGTGCCAGCAGTACAGGGGGCGCGGGAAATGCTATCTATGGCTACACCTTC CASSTGGAGNAIYGYTF
TRBD2 TRBJ2-3 TRBV14 . 17 TGTGCCAGCAGCCGAGAGGGGACTAGCGGGAGGAGGCATACGCAGTATTTT CASSREGTSGRRHTQYF
TRBD1 TRBJ2-7 TRBV5-1 few 15 TGCGCCAGCAGCACCGGGACAGGGACCGCCTACGAGCAGTACTTC CASSTGTGTAYEQYF
. TRBJ2-7 TRBV9 . 14 TGTGCCAGCAGCGTAGGCAGGGAAAACTACGAGCAGTACTTC CASSVGRENYEQYF
. TRBJ2-4 TRBV2 few 16 TGTGCCAGCAGCCCACTGACAGACCTAGCCAAAAACATTCAGTACTTC CASSPLTDLAKNIQYF
. TRBJ2-5 TRBV5-1 few 15 TGCGCCAGCAGCCATCATTCACCATTGGGGGAGACCCAGTACTTC CASSHHSPLGETQYF
TRBD2 TRBJ2-1 TRBV19 few 14 TGTGCCAGTAACCTAGCGGGAGACAACAATGAGCAGTTCTTC CASNLAGDNNEQFF
. TRBJ1-1 TRBV29-1 few 13 TGCAGCGCCGACCCTCATGGAGGGACTGAAGCTTTCTTT CSADPHGGTEAFF
TRBD2 TRBJ2-7 TRBV5-1 few 13 TGCGCCAGCAGAGCGGGGAGTTATTACGAGCAGTACTTC CASRAGSYYEQYF
TRBD2 TRBJ2-2 TRBV29-1 few 16 TGCAGCGTGACTAAAGGGAGCGGGAGAGGGACCGGGGAGCTGTTTTTT CSVTKGSGRGTGELFF